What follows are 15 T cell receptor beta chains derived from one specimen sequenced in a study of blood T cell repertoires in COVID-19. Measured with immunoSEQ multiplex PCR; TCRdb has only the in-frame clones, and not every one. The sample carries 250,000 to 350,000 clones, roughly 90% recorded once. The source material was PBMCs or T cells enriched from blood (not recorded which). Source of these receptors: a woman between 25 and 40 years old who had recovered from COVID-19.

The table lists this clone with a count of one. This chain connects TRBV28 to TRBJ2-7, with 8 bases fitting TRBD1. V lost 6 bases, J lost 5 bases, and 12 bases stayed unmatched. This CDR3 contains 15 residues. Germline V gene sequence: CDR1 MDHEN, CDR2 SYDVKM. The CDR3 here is CASSSPTGAENEQYF. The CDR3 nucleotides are TGTGCCAGCAGCTCGCCGACAGGGGCAGAGAACGAGCAGTACTTC.

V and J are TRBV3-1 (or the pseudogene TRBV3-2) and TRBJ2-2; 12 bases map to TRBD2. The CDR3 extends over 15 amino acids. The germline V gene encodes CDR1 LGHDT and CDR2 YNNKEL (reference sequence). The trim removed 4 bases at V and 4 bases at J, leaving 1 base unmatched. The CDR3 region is CASSRGLAGTGELFF. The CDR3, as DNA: TGTGCCAGCAGCCGGGGACTAGCGGGCACCGGGGAGCTGTTTTTT.

This CDR3 reads CATSDLGSGGAKNIQYF. For the CDR3, the DNA is TGTGCCACCAGTGATTTGGGGAGCGGGGGAGCCAAAAACATTCAGTACTTC. The chain recombines TRBV24-1 with TRBJ2-4, with 8 bases lining up with TRBD2. Germline loops: CDR1 KGHDR, CDR2 SFDVKD. Trimming cost V 0 bases and J 0 bases; bases outside gene matches: 3. CDR3 length: 17 amino acids.

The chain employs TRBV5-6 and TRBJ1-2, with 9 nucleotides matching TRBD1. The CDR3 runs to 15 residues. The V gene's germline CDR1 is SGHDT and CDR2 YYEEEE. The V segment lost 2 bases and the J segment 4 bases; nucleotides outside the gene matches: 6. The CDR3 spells CASSFRDRAGYGYTF. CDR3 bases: TGTGCCAGCAGCTTCCGGGACAGGGCGGGCTATGGCTACACCTTC.

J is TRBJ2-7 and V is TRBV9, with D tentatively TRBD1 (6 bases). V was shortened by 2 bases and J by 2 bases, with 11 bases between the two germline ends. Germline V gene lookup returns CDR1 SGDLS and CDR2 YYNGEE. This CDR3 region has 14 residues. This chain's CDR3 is CASSVGGLAYEQYF. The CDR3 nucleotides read TGTGCCAGCAGCGTTGGGGGCCTAGCCTACGAGCAGTACTTC.

DNA for the CDR3: TGTGCCAGTAGTATAGGGACAGGGATAGACTCCTACGAGCAGTACTTC. The encoded protein is CASSIGTGIDSYEQYF. This sequence joins TRBV19 and TRBJ2-7; 8 bases are shared with TRBD1. Germline CDR1 is LNHDA and CDR2 is SQIVND (reference sequence). V gave up 1 base and J gave up 0 bases; unmatched junction bases: 5. The CDR3 consists of 16 residues.

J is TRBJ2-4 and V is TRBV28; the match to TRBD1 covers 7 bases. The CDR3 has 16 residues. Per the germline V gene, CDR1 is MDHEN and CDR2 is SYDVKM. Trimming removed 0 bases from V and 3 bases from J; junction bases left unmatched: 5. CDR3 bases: TGTGCCAGCAGTTTATGGACAGGGTTGGACAAAAACATTCAGTACTTC. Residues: CASSLWTGLDKNIQYF.

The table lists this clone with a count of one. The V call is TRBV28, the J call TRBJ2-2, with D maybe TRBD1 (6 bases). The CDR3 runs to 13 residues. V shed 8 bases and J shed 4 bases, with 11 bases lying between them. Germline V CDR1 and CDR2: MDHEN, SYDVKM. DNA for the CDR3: TGTGCCAGCGCTTCCAGGGGCACCGGGGAGCTGTTTTTT. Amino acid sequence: CASASRGTGELFF.

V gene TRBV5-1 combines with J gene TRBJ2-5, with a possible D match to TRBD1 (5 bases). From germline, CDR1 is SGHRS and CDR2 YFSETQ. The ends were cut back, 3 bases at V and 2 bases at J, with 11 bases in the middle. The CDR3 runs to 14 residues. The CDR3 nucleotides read TGCGCCAGCAGCTGGAAACGACAGCAAGAGACCCAGTACTTC. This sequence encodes CASSWKRQQETQYF. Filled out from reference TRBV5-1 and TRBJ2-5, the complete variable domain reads KAGVTQTPRYLIKTRGQQVTLSCSPISGHRSVSWYQQTPGQGLQFLFEYFSETQRNKGNFPGRFSGRQFSNSRSEMNVSTLELGDSALYLCASSWKRQQETQYFGPGTRLLVL.

CDR3 DNA: TGTGCCAGCAGCGGGAGACAGGATTCTAACTATGGCTACACCTTC. Protein product: CASSGRQDSNYGYTF. V usage is TRBV9 and J usage is TRBJ1-2, with a weak D call TRBD1 (6 bases). In germline, CDR1 is SGDLS, CDR2 YYNGEE. This CDR3 has 15 residues. V was pared by 3 bases and J by 0 bases, with 12 bases between. Variable domain in full (rest from reference TRBV9 and TRBJ1-2): DSGVTQTPKHLITATGQRVTLRCSPRSGDLSVYWYQQSLDQGLQFLIQYYNGEERAKGNILERFSAQQFPDLHSELNLSSLELGDSALYFCASSGRQDSNYGYTFGSGTRLTVV.

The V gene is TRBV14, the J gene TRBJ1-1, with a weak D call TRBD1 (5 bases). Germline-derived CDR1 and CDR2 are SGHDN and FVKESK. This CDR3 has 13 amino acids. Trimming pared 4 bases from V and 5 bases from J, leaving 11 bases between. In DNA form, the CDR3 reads TGTGCCAGCAGCCCCTTCCAGGGTACTGAAGCTTTCTTT. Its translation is CASSPFQGTEAFF.

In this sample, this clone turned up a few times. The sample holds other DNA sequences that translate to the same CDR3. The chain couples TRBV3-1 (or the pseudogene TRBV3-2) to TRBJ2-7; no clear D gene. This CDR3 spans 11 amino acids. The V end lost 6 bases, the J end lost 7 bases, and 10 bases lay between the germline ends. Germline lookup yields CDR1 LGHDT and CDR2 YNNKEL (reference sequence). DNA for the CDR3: TGTGCCAGCAGTCGAAGCAGGGAGCAGTACTTC. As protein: CASSRSREQYF.

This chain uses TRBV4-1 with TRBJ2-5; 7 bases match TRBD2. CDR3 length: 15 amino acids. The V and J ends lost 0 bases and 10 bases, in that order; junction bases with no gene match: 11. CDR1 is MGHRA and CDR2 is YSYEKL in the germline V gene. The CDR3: CASSQERLWGGDQYF. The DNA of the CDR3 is TGCGCCAGCAGCCAAGAAAGGTTATGGGGGGGGGACCAGTACTTC.

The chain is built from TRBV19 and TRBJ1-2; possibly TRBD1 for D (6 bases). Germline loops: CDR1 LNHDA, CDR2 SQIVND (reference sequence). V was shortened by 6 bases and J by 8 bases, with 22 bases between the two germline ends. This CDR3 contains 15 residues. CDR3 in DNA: TGTGCCAGTAGGACCCCCGGGACCCAGGGGAGCGGCTACACCTTC. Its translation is CASRTPGTQGSGYTF.

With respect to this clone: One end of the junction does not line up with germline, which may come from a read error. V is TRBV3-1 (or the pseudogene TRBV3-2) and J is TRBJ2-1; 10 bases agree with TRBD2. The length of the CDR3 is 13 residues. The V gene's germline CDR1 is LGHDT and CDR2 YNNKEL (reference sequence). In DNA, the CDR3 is TGTGCCAGCAGCCAAGTAACTAGCGGGACCTATCTCTTC. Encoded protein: CASSQVTSGTYLF.